The 32 T cell receptor beta chains below come from one sample, sequenced in a study of OX40 agonist ivuxolimab in advanced cancers. Profiled with immunoSEQ multiplex PCR; TCRdb holds only in-frame clones, not every one. Of under 100,000 clones listed, less than 95% are singletons. The sequencing here drew on CD4+ or CD8+ T cells sorted from blood, taken in a trial of the OX40 agonist ivuxolimab. These receptors all stem from an adult with an advanced solid tumor such as melanoma, head and neck, liver or kidney cancer.

The V gene is TRBV27, the J gene TRBJ2-1; D may be TRBD1 or TRBD2 (6 bases each). This CDR3 comprises 16 residues. V lost 0 bases and J lost 2, with 11 bases in between. The germline gives CDR1 MNHEY, CDR2 SMNVEV (reference sequence). CDR3 loop: CASSLSRGLAYNEQFF. The CDR3 DNA is TGTGCCAGCAGTTTATCACGGGGGCTCGCCTACAATGAGCAGTTCTTC.

The chain uses TRBV28 and TRBJ1-6; 9 bases line up with TRBD1. The V and J ends lost 2 bases and 4 bases, in that order; junction bases with no gene match: 12. The CDR3 is 19 residues long. Germline CDR1 and CDR2: MDHEN and SYDVKM. The CDR3 sequence is CASSLRQGVGNWYNSPLHF. The CDR3 DNA reads as TGTGCCAGCAGTTTAAGACAGGGGGTAGGGAATTGGTATAATTCACCCCTCCACTTT.

The chain has TRBV9 and TRBJ1-2; TRBD1 aligns across 7 bases. V lost 4 bases and J lost 0; bases outside the gene matches: 6. CDR1 SGDLS and CDR2 YYNGEE come from the germline V gene. The CDR3 length is 15 residues. The CDR3 nucleotides are TGTGCCAGCAGCATTCAGGGGGTAGCTAACTATGGCTACACCTTC. Protein product: CASSIQGVANYGYTF.

This sequence joins TRBV29-1 and TRBJ2-1, with 10 nucleotides matching TRBD1. The J segment lost 4 bases and the V segment lost 6 bases, leaving 6 bases of the junction unmatched. The length of the CDR3 is 14 residues. The germline gives CDR1 SQVTM, CDR2 ANQGSEA. The CDR3 region has the DNA TGCAGCGTGGTGGGACAGGGGACGTACAATGAGCAGTTCTTC. This gives the protein CSVVGQGTYNEQFF.

The V and J genes are TRBV2 and TRBJ2-1, with TRBD1 matching 7 bases. V lost 0 bases and J lost 3; bases outside the gene matches: 11. The CDR3 is 18 residues long. Germline V gene lookup returns CDR1 SNHLY and CDR2 FYNNEI. The CDR3 region has the DNA TGTGCCAGCAGTGAAGCTCTGTACGGGTCAGGGGGCTACAATGAGCAGTTCTTC. Residues: CASSEALYGSGGYNEQFF. The full variable domain, completed using reference TRBV2 and TRBJ2-1, is EPEVTQTPSHQVTQMGQEVILRCVPISNHLYFYWYRQILGQKVEFLVSFYNNEISEKSEIFDDQFSVERPDGSNFTLKIRSTKLEDSAMYFCASSEALYGSGGYNEQFFGPGTRLTVL.

The chain employs TRBV6-6 and TRBJ2-1; TRBD2 agrees at 8 bases. The CDR3 contains 16 residues. The trim removed 2 bases at V and 8 bases at J, leaving 11 bases unmatched. Per germline, CDR1 MNHNY and CDR2 SVGAGI (reference sequence). CDR3 in amino acids: CASSYRNGGANDEQFF. Here the CDR3 DNA reads TGTGCCAGCAGTTACCGAAACGGGGGGGCGAACGATGAGCAGTTCTTC.

The chain has TRBV6-5 and TRBJ2-1; 8 positions agree with TRBD1. Germline CDR1 MNHEY, CDR2 SVGAGI. The ends lost 4 bases at V and 7 bases at J; junction bases unmatched: 6. CDR3 length equals 14 residues. As DNA, the CDR3 is TGTGCCAGCAGTTCAAGGGACAGGATAAATGAGCAGTTCTTC. Amino acids: CASSSRDRINEQFF.

The V gene is TRBV5-6, the J gene TRBJ1-4; D remains unclear. Germline values: CDR1 SGHDT, CDR2 YYEEEE. This CDR3 is 15 amino acids long. With 0 bases removed from V and 8 bases from J, the gap between germline ends came to 14 bases. CDR3 residues: CASSLGAGTREKLFF. As DNA, the CDR3 is TGTGCCAGCAGCTTGGGAGCAGGTACTCGGGAAAAACTGTTTTTT.

V and J are TRBV15 and TRBJ2-7; TRBD1 matches 8 bases. This CDR3 has 15 residues. After removal of 1 base from V and 2 bases from J, the junction contained 4 bases not matched to a gene. The germline CDR1 and CDR2 sequences are LNHNV and YYDKDF (reference sequence). The CDR3 loop reads CATSRAGTGAYEQYF. The CDR3 coding sequence is TGTGCCACCAGCAGAGCCGGGACAGGAGCCTACGAGCAGTACTTC.

The rearrangement uses TRBV2 and TRBJ2-7; D possibly corresponds to TRBD1 (5 bases). There are 12 residues in the CDR3. CDR1 and CDR2 from the germline V gene are SNHLY and FYNNEI. Between the trimmed V and J ends, which lost 6 bases and 3 bases, there was a span of 9 bases. The CDR3 spells CASSLDNYEQYF. In DNA form, the CDR3 reads TGTGCCAGCAGCCTGGACAACTACGAGCAGTACTTC.

J is TRBJ1-2 and V is TRBV6-5; weak D call: TRBD1 (5 bases). V gave up 2 bases and J gave up 1 base, with 11 bases separating them. The CDR3 length is 15 residues. Germline values: CDR1 MNHEY, CDR2 SVGAGI. The CDR3 is CASSYGGDLNYGYTF. For the CDR3, the DNA is TGTGCCAGCAGTTACGGGGGGGACCTTAACTATGGCTACACCTTC.

CDR3 sequence (DNA): TGCGCCACCAGTGGGGGCACTGAAGCTTTCTTT. Translating it yields CATSGGTEAFF. This sequence joins TRBV5-1 and TRBJ1-1; tentatively, D is TRBD1 (5 bases). The CDR3 extends over 11 amino acids. Germline-derived CDR1 and CDR2 are SGHRS and YFSETQ. V shed 9 bases and J shed 4 bases, with 10 bases lying between them.

V gene TRBV19 combines with J gene TRBJ1-1; D uncertain. This CDR3 spans 16 amino acids. V was trimmed by 0 bases and J by 1 base, leaving 12 bases between them. The germline V gene encodes CDR1 LNHDA and CDR2 SQIVND (reference sequence). In nucleotides, the CDR3 is TGTGCCAGTAGTATAGAAGGGAATGGGCGGAACACTGAAGCTTTCTTT. Translated: CASSIEGNGRNTEAFF.

The chain uses TRBV11-2 and TRBJ1-2; possible D gene TRBD1, 5 bases. Germline assignment: CDR1 SGHAT and CDR2 FQNNGV. The CDR3 is 13 amino acids. Trimming removed 5 bases at V and 5 bases at J, with 12 bases between. DNA for the CDR3: TGTGCCAGCAGCCCCGGGGGGGGGTATGGCTACACCTTC. Protein sequence: CASSPGGGYGYTF. Complete variable domain (other parts from reference TRBV11-2 and TRBJ1-2): EAGVAQSPRYKIIEKRQSVAFWCNPISGHATLYWYQQILGQGPKLLIQFQNNGVVDDSQLPKDRFSAERLKGVDSTLKIQPAKLEDSAVYLCASSPGGGYGYTFGSGTRLTVV.

This clone was recorded only once. The V gene is TRBV5-1, the J gene TRBJ1-1; 8 positions agree with TRBD1. There are 13 residues in the CDR3. CDR1 SGHRS and CDR2 YFSETQ come from the germline V gene. After removal of 8 bases from V and 7 bases from J, the junction contained 10 bases not matched to a gene. The CDR3 loop reads CASSTGALLEAFF. The CDR3 DNA is TGCGCCAGTTCGACAGGGGCCCTACTTGAAGCTTTCTTT.

CDR3 nucleotides: TGCGCCAGCAGCCAAGAAAGGACAGGGCGCTATGGCTACACCTTC. This encodes CASSQERTGRYGYTF. V is TRBV4-1 and J is TRBJ1-2; 8 bases match TRBD1. This CDR3 is built from 15 residues. Germline CDR1 reads MGHRA; CDR2 reads YSYEKL. Trimming took 0 bases from V and 4 from J; bases not matched to a gene: 4.

The chain links TRBV5-6 to TRBJ2-7; the match to TRBD1 covers 8 bases. The length of the CDR3 is 15 residues. Germline V lookup: CDR1 SGHDT, CDR2 YYEEEE. Unmatched junction bases numbered 9, after V lost 3 bases and J lost 4 bases. The CDR3 DNA reads as TGTGCCAGCAGCTCGGCCGGGACAGGTAATTACGAGCAGTACTTC. Its translation is CASSSAGTGNYEQYF.

V is TRBV6-4 and J is TRBJ2-1; D perhaps matches TRBD1 (5 bases). The CDR3 is 16 amino acids. The germline V and J ends were trimmed by 4 bases and 1 base, with 14 bases remaining between them. Germline CDR1 MRHNA, CDR2 SNTAGT. The CDR3 DNA is TGTGCCAGCAGTGTTGAAGTCAGGGCTTCCTACAATGAGCAGTTCTTC. As protein: CASSVEVRASYNEQFF.

This clone came up once. This chain links TRBV6-5 with TRBJ1-1; D gene ambiguous. The CDR3 length is 15 residues. V lost 6 bases and J lost 5, with 19 bases in between. Germline assignment: CDR1 MNHEY and CDR2 SVGAGI. The DNA for the CDR3 is TGTGCCAGCAGCACCGAGACGGTACCAAATACTGAAGCTTTCTTT. Protein sequence: CASSTETVPNTEAFF.

The rearrangement uses TRBV19 and TRBJ2-2, with D perhaps given as TRBD1 or TRBD2 (5 bases each). The CDR3 is made up of 15 amino acids. V lost 7 bases, J lost 4 bases, and 16 bases lay in between. Germline values: CDR1 LNHDA, CDR2 SQIVND (reference sequence). The DNA of the CDR3 is TGTGCCAGTACTTCCGGGACGGTAGTCACCGGGGAGCTGTTTTTT. This sequence encodes CASTSGTVVTGELFF.

The chain combines TRBV5-8 with TRBJ2-7; unclear D gene. The CDR3 is 15 residues long. The germline V gene has CDR1 SGHTS and CDR2 YDEGEE. V lost 0 bases, J lost 2 bases, and 12 bases lay in between. CDR3 nucleotide sequence: TGTGCCAGCAGCTTGGTCGGTCAAAGAACCTACGAGCAGTACTTC. It translates to CASSLVGQRTYEQYF.

The chain employs TRBV7-2 and TRBJ2-7; D may correspond to TRBD1 or TRBD2 (5 bases each). V gave up 1 base and J gave up 1 base, with 14 bases separating them. CDR1 and CDR2 (germline): SGHTA, FQGNSA. This CDR3 is built from 16 residues. The CDR3 protein is CASSLGGSLASYEQYF. The CDR3 region has the DNA TGTGCCAGCAGCTTAGGGGGCAGTCTAGCTTCCTACGAGCAGTACTTC.

This clone was counted a single time. The rearrangement joins TRBV6-6 to TRBJ2-5, with 7 bases lining up with TRBD2. This CDR3 region has 15 residues. Germline lookup yields CDR1 MNHNY and CDR2 SVGAGI (reference sequence). Trimming took 5 bases from V and 4 from J; bases not matched to a gene: 10. Here the CDR3 reads CASSRGGLSGETQYF. CDR3 nucleotide sequence: TGTGCCAGCAGTCGCGGGGGACTTTCGGGAGAGACCCAGTACTTC.

The rearrangement links TRBV6-5 to TRBJ2-3; TRBD2 matches at 7 bases. Germline trimming cut 0 bases from V and 4 bases from J; bases unmatched to any gene: 4. Per germline, CDR1 MNHEY and CDR2 SVGAGI. The CDR3 is 15 residues long. For the CDR3, the DNA is TGTGCCAGCAGTTACTCGACCAGCGGGGCAGATACGCAGTATTTT. As protein: CASSYSTSGADTQYF.

V is TRBV4-1 and J is TRBJ2-3; the match to TRBD2 covers 7 bases. CDR3 length: 14 amino acids. The germline V gene has CDR1 MGHRA and CDR2 YSYEKL. Unmatched junction bases numbered 6, after V lost 7 bases and J lost 2 bases. The CDR3 coding sequence is TGCGCCAGCACCTTCGGGGGGATCACAGATACGCAGTATTTT. Residues: CASTFGGITDTQYF.

The genes are TRBV4-2 and TRBJ1-5, with a possible D match to TRBD1 (6 bases). Germline V gene sequence: CDR1 LGHNA, CDR2 YNFKEQ. V was pared by 4 bases and J by 3 bases, with 13 bases between. The CDR3 covers 15 residues. In nucleotides, the CDR3 is TGTGCCAGCAGCCCATACAGGGAGGTCAATCAGCCCCAGCATTTT. Its protein is CASSPYREVNQPQHF.

This clone was observed once. V and J are TRBV6-5 and TRBJ2-7, with D tentatively TRBD1 (6 bases). The V and J ends lost 4 bases and 2 bases respectively, with 9 bases between them. The length of the CDR3 is 13 residues. Germline CDR1 is MNHEY and CDR2 is SVGAGI. CDR3 bases: TGTGCCAGCAGTTGGACAGCCACCTACGAGCAGTACTTC. Its translation is CASSWTATYEQYF.

The chain joins TRBV4-2 to TRBJ1-1; D perhaps matches TRBD1 (5 bases). Trimming took 0 bases from V and 5 from J, leaving 13 bases between them. Germline V gives CDR1 LGHNA, CDR2 YNFKEQ. The CDR3 length is 15 residues. CDR3 coding DNA: TGTGCCAGCAGCCAAGACAGGGCCGTGGGGACTGAAGCTTTCTTT. This gives the protein CASSQDRAVGTEAFF.

The chain uses TRBV4-1 and TRBJ2-7; D unresolved. The CDR3 covers 16 residues. Germline CDR1 and CDR2: MGHRA and YSYEKL. Trimming took 3 bases from V and 1 from J, leaving 16 bases between them. This chain's CDR3 is CASSQSPSTPSYEQYF. The CDR3 nucleotides read TGCGCCAGCAGCCAGTCTCCCTCGACACCGTCCTACGAGCAGTACTTC.

The V call is TRBV19, the J call TRBJ2-7, with TRBD1 as a possible D gene (5 bases). Trimming removed 0 bases at V and 5 bases at J, with 17 bases between. The CDR3 spans 16 residues. Germline CDR1 reads LNHDA; CDR2 reads SQIVND (reference sequence). CDR3 sequence (DNA): TGTGCCAGTAGTATAGATCTGGGCAGGGTCATCGACGAGCAGTACTTC. It encodes CASSIDLGRVIDEQYF.

This chain uses TRBV4-2 with TRBJ2-4, with no clear D. The CDR3 covers 14 residues. Trimming stripped 1 base from V and 7 bases from J, with 11 bases between. Germline CDR1 reads LGHNA; CDR2 reads YNFKEQ. The CDR3 DNA reads TGTGCCAGCAGCCAAGGCGACGAATATAACATTCAGTACTTC. This sequence encodes CASSQGDEYNIQYF.

The rearrangement joins TRBV27 to TRBJ1-5; D is possibly TRBD1 (6 bases). This CDR3 contains 15 residues. Germline CDR1 is MNHEY and CDR2 is SMNVEV (reference sequence). Trimming stripped 2 bases from V and 6 bases from J, with 14 bases between. The CDR3 coding sequence is TGTGCCAGCAGTTTACTCCCAGGGGACACTCAGCCCCAGCATTTT. This encodes CASSLLPGDTQPQHF.